This T cell receptor beta chain was identified during a study of T cells after yellow fever vaccination. This CDR3 has 15 amino acids. Germline V lookup: CDR1 SGHTA, CDR2 FQGTGA. The V gene end was trimmed by 4 bases and the J gene end by 1 base; junction bases not matched to a gene: 1. Using its own MiXCR run on the 5' RACE reads, TCRdb lists one record per CDR3 protein. Among hundreds of thousands of distinct CDR3 sequences listed, 8.7% were seen once. In its sample, this clonotype was seen once. The TCR comes from a man aged 18 to 30 who received the YFV17D yellow fever vaccine. The chain has TRBV7-3 and TRBJ2-1, with 10 bases fitting TRBD1. Here the sequenced sample was PBMCs, taken on the day of the first yellow fever vaccination. CDR3 sequence: CASSWGQGSYNEQFF. The CDR3 DNA follows: TGTGCCAGCAGCTGGGGACAGGGGTCCTACAATGAGCAGTTCTTC.